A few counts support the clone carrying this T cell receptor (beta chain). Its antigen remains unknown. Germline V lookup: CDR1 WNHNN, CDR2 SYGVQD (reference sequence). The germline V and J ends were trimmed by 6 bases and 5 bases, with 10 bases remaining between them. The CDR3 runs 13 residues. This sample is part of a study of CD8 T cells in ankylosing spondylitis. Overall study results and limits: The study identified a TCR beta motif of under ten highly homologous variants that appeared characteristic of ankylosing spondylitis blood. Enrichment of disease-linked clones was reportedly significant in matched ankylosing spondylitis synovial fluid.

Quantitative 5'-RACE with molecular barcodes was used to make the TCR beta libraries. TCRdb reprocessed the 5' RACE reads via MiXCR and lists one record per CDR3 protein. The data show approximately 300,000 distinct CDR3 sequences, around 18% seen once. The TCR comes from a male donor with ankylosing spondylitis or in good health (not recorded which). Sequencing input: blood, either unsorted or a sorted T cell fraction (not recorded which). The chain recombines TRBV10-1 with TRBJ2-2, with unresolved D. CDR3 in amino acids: CASRDQRTGELFF. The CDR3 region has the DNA TGCGCCAGCAGGGACCAGAGGACCGGGGAGCTGTTTTTT.